A selection of T cell receptor beta chains follows, all from one sample in a study of blood T cell repertoires in COVID-19. Clones were sequenced by immunoSEQ multiplex PCR, and TCRdb holds only the in-frame ones, with some missing. The sample holds over 350,000 clones, roughly 90% seen once. The sequenced material came from PBMCs or T cells enriched from blood (not recorded which). All receptors come from a woman aged 25 to 45 with acute COVID-19. The CDR3 runs from the conserved cysteine through the conserved F or W. Each record gives: clone size, V gene, D gene, J gene, CDR3 protein, CDR3 DNA. A D gene is named only where the DNA matches it firmly. Part of the rows lack a size; the others show once, few, many or a class for expanded clones.

abundance: -; v_gene: TRBV24-1; d_gene: TRBD1; j_gene: TRBJ2-2; CDR3aa: CATRTGNTGELFF; CDR3nt: TGTGCCACTAGGACAGGGAACACCGGGGAGCTGTTTTTT
abundance: -; v_gene: TRBV19; d_gene: -; j_gene: TRBJ1-1; CDR3aa: CASTYSGDWNTEAFF; CDR3nt: TGTGCCAGTACCTATTCGGGTGACTGGAACACTGAAGCTTTCTTT
abundance: -; v_gene: TRBV12-3/TRBV12-4; d_gene: -; j_gene: TRBJ1-2; CDR3aa: CASSHDRLSGYTF; CDR3nt: TGTGCCAGCAGCCACGACAGACTGTCGGGCTACACCTTC
abundance: -; v_gene: TRBV7-9; d_gene: -; j_gene: TRBJ2-2; CDR3aa: CASSLEGDTGELFF; CDR3nt: TGTGCCAGCAGCCTAGAGGGAGATACCGGGGAGCTGTTTTTT
abundance: -; v_gene: TRBV19; d_gene: -; j_gene: TRBJ1-1; CDR3aa: CASSIKVSGTEAFF; CDR3nt: TGTGCCAGTAGTATTAAAGTTTCGGGGACTGAAGCTTTCTTT
abundance: -; v_gene: TRBV6-1; d_gene: TRBD1; j_gene: TRBJ2-7; CDR3aa: CASSELGTARYEQYF; CDR3nt: TGTGCCAGCAGTGAATTAGGGACAGCGAGATACGAGCAGTACTTC
abundance: -; v_gene: TRBV29-1; d_gene: -; j_gene: TRBJ2-3; CDR3aa: CSVEEGASDTQYF; CDR3nt: TGCAGCGTTGAAGAGGGGGCTTCGGATACGCAGTATTTT
abundance: -; v_gene: TRBV6-2/TRBV6-3; d_gene: TRBD2; j_gene: TRBJ2-7; CDR3aa: CASSRDNGGAFYEQYF; CDR3nt: TGTGCCAGCAGTCGAGATAACGGGGGGGCTTTCTACGAGCAGTACTTC
abundance: -; v_gene: TRBV21-1; d_gene: -; j_gene: TRBJ2-3; CDR3aa: CASPRLSRDSHPDTQYF; CDR3nt: TGTGCCAGCCCTCGTCTATCCCGGGACAGCCACCCAGATACGCAGTATTTT
abundance: -; v_gene: TRBV5-1; d_gene: -; j_gene: TRBJ2-1; CDR3aa: CASSLDSSYNEQFF; CDR3nt: TGCGCCAGCAGCTTGGATAGCTCCTACAATGAGCAGTTCTTC
abundance: -; v_gene: TRBV2; d_gene: TRBD1; j_gene: TRBJ1-5; CDR3aa: CASSASGGINQPQHF; CDR3nt: TGTGCCAGCAGTGCGTCAGGGGGCATCAATCAGCCCCAGCATTTT
abundance: -; v_gene: TRBV29-1; d_gene: -; j_gene: TRBJ2-3; CDR3aa: CSVERGRGADTQYF; CDR3nt: TGCAGCGTTGAGAGGGGGCGGGGAGCAGATACGCAGTATTTT
abundance: -; v_gene: TRBV3-1/TRBV3-2; d_gene: -; j_gene: TRBJ2-7; CDR3aa: CASSQTDTDYEQYF; CDR3nt: TGTGCCAGCAGCCAAACGGATACAGACTACGAGCAGTACTTC
abundance: -; v_gene: TRBV6-5; d_gene: TRBD1; j_gene: TRBJ2-7; CDR3aa: CASSLQGATGEQYF; CDR3nt: TGTGCCAGCAGTTTACAGGGGGCAACGGGCGAGCAGTACTTC
abundance: -; v_gene: TRBV19; d_gene: -; j_gene: TRBJ1-2; CDR3aa: CASTSSARPVRGGYTF; CDR3nt: TGTGCCAGTACCTCAAGTGCGAGACCCGTACGCGGTGGCTACACCTTC
abundance: -; v_gene: TRBV27; d_gene: TRBD1; j_gene: TRBJ2-7; CDR3aa: CASSTGQGRHEQYF; CDR3nt: TGTGCCAGCAGTACGGGACAGGGGAGGCACGAGCAGTACTTC
abundance: -; v_gene: TRBV19; d_gene: TRBD1; j_gene: TRBJ1-1; CDR3aa: CASTVNRGQHTEAFF; CDR3nt: TGTGCCAGTACCGTCAACAGGGGGCAGCACACTGAAGCTTTCTTT
abundance: -; v_gene: TRBV3-1/TRBV3-2; d_gene: TRBD2; j_gene: TRBJ2-1; CDR3aa: CASSQEVRDLTLAGPQGNEQFF; CDR3nt: TGTGCCAGCAGCCAAGAGGTACGCGATTTAACACTAGCGGGGCCTCAGGGCAATGAGCAGTTCTTC
abundance: -; v_gene: TRBV10-2; d_gene: TRBD2; j_gene: TRBJ2-7; CDR3aa: CASQGLAGNSYEQYF; CDR3nt: TGCGCCAGCCAAGGACTAGCGGGGAACTCCTACGAGCAGTACTTC
abundance: -; v_gene: TRBV6-5; d_gene: -; j_gene: TRBJ2-7; CDR3aa: CASRAPDTTYEQYF; CDR3nt: TGTGCCAGCAGGGCCCCGGACACCACCTACGAGCAGTACTTC
abundance: -; v_gene: TRBV3-1/TRBV3-2; d_gene: -; j_gene: TRBJ2-2; CDR3aa: CASSQGRSRGGELFF; CDR3nt: TGTGCCAGCAGCCAAGGGCGGTCACGCGGCGGGGAGCTGTTTTTT
abundance: -; v_gene: TRBV10-3; d_gene: -; j_gene: TRBJ1-3; CDR3aa: CAISEQILGNTIYF; CDR3nt: TGTGCCATCAGTGAGCAGATCCTTGGAAACACCATATATTTT
abundance: few; v_gene: TRBV24-1; d_gene: -; j_gene: TRBJ1-5; CDR3aa: CATSDYNNQPQHF; CDR3nt: TGTGCCACCAGTGATTACAACAATCAGCCCCAGCATTTT
abundance: -; v_gene: TRBV3-1/TRBV3-2; d_gene: -; j_gene: TRBJ1-2; CDR3aa: CASSQDVVAWGYTF; CDR3nt: TGTGCCAGCAGCCAAGATGTGGTGGCCTGGGGCTACACCTTC
abundance: -; v_gene: TRBV2; d_gene: -; j_gene: TRBJ2-5; CDR3aa: CASSETSGNQETQYF; CDR3nt: TGTGCCAGCAGTGAAACTTCAGGGAACCAAGAGACCCAGTACTTC
abundance: -; v_gene: TRBV5-8; d_gene: -; j_gene: TRBJ1-6; CDR3aa: CASNRGGSSYNSPLHF; CDR3nt: TGTGCCAGCAACCGAGGCGGGAGCTCCTATAATTCACCCCTCCACTTT
abundance: -; v_gene: TRBV29-1; d_gene: -; j_gene: TRBJ1-2; CDR3aa: CSVYREGRYGYTF; CDR3nt: TGCAGCGTTTACCGTGAGGGCCGCTATGGCTACACCTTC
abundance: -; v_gene: TRBV7-2; d_gene: -; j_gene: TRBJ1-5; CDR3aa: CASSIVPAGMGQPQHF; CDR3nt: TGTGCCAGCAGCATAGTCCCGGCAGGGATGGGTCAGCCCCAGCATTTT
abundance: -; v_gene: TRBV7-2; d_gene: -; j_gene: TRBJ1-6; CDR3aa: CASSSAGGYNSPLHF; CDR3nt: TGTGCCAGCAGCTCGGCGGGCGGGTATAATTCACCCCTCCACTTT
abundance: -; v_gene: TRBV3-1/TRBV3-2; d_gene: TRBD1; j_gene: TRBJ2-1; CDR3aa: CASTYSGTDYNEQFF; CDR3nt: TGTGCCAGCACCTATTCCGGGACAGATTACAATGAGCAGTTCTTC
abundance: -; v_gene: TRBV4-2; d_gene: TRBD1; j_gene: TRBJ2-7; CDR3aa: CASSQARTGLVHEQYF; CDR3nt: TGTGCCAGCAGCCAAGCTAGGACAGGGTTAGTCCACGAGCAGTACTTC
abundance: -; v_gene: TRBV19; d_gene: TRBD1; j_gene: TRBJ1-2; CDR3aa: CASSLTDRVGGYTF; CDR3nt: TGTGCCAGTAGTCTGACAGACAGGGTTGGTGGCTACACCTTC
abundance: -; v_gene: TRBV29-1; d_gene: -; j_gene: TRBJ1-3; CDR3aa: CSARQSGNTIYF; CDR3nt: TGCAGCGCCCGACAGTCCGGAAACACCATATATTTT
abundance: -; v_gene: TRBV15; d_gene: -; j_gene: TRBJ2-3; CDR3aa: CATNAADTDTQYF; CDR3nt: TGTGCCACCAATGCGGCAGACACAGATACGCAGTATTTT
abundance: -; v_gene: TRBV6-2/TRBV6-3; d_gene: TRBD1; j_gene: TRBJ1-1; CDR3aa: CASSYLGQVSEAFF; CDR3nt: TGTGCCAGCAGTTACCTGGGACAGGTCAGTGAAGCTTTCTTT
abundance: -; v_gene: TRBV10-3; d_gene: TRBD1; j_gene: TRBJ1-1; CDR3aa: CAIRPDRAGTEAFF; CDR3nt: TGTGCCATCAGACCGGACAGGGCGGGCACTGAAGCTTTCTTT
abundance: -; v_gene: TRBV3-1/TRBV3-2; d_gene: TRBD2; j_gene: TRBJ2-6; CDR3aa: CASSQDKAGVGANVLTF; CDR3nt: TGTGCCAGCAGCCAAGACAAGGCGGGGGTTGGGGCCAACGTCCTGACTTTC
abundance: -; v_gene: TRBV5-1; d_gene: -; j_gene: TRBJ1-1; CDR3aa: CASSLESGNTEAFF; CDR3nt: TGCGCCAGCAGCTTGGAGTCGGGTAACACTGAAGCTTTCTTT
abundance: once; v_gene: TRBV14; d_gene: TRBD2; j_gene: TRBJ2-3; CDR3aa: CASSQDIGLAGHSGTDTQYF; CDR3nt: TGTGCCAGCAGCCAAGATATAGGACTAGCGGGCCACTCCGGCACAGATACGCAGTATTTT
abundance: -; v_gene: TRBV10-1; d_gene: -; j_gene: TRBJ1-1; CDR3aa: CASIPGNTEAFF; CDR3nt: TGCGCCAGCATTCCAGGGAACACTGAAGCTTTCTTT
abundance: -; v_gene: TRBV6-5; d_gene: TRBD1; j_gene: TRBJ2-7; CDR3aa: CASSPKGQSYEQYF; CDR3nt: TGTGCCAGCAGTCCGAAGGGACAGAGCTACGAGCAGTACTTC
abundance: -; v_gene: TRBV29-1; d_gene: -; j_gene: TRBJ1-4; CDR3aa: CSVEGPEPRGKLFF; CDR3nt: TGCAGCGTTGAAGGGCCTGAGCCCCGGGGAAAACTGTTTTTT
abundance: -; v_gene: TRBV12-3/TRBV12-4; d_gene: -; j_gene: TRBJ2-2; CDR3aa: CASSFGGTGELFF; CDR3nt: TGTGCCAGCAGTTTCGGCGGGACCGGGGAGCTGTTTTTT
abundance: -; v_gene: TRBV3-1/TRBV3-2; d_gene: -; j_gene: TRBJ1-3; CDR3aa: CASSRVGQTGNTIYF; CDR3nt: TGTGCCAGCAGCCGAGTGGGACAAACTGGAAACACCATATATTTT
abundance: -; v_gene: TRBV4-3; d_gene: -; j_gene: TRBJ1-6; CDR3aa: CASSQRENSPLHF; CDR3nt: TGCGCCAGCAGCCAACGCGAGAATTCACCCCTCCACTTT
abundance: -; v_gene: TRBV3-1/TRBV3-2; d_gene: -; j_gene: TRBJ2-1; CDR3aa: CASSQGQPEQFF; CDR3nt: TGTGCCAGCAGCCAAGGGCAACCTGAGCAGTTCTTC
abundance: few; v_gene: TRBV6-5; d_gene: -; j_gene: TRBJ2-7; CDR3aa: CASSYRQGSEQYF; CDR3nt: TGTGCCAGCAGTTACCGGCAGGGGTCCGAGCAGTACTTC
abundance: -; v_gene: TRBV27; d_gene: TRBD1; j_gene: TRBJ1-5; CDR3aa: CASSLSGTGPAPQHF; CDR3nt: TGTGCCAGCAGCTTATCCGGGACAGGGCCTGCGCCCCAGCATTTT
abundance: -; v_gene: TRBV24-1; d_gene: TRBD1; j_gene: TRBJ2-7; CDR3aa: CATTTGRCYEQYF; CDR3nt: TGTGCCACAACGACAGGGCGGTGCTACGAGCAGTACTTC
abundance: -; v_gene: TRBV9; d_gene: -; j_gene: TRBJ1-4; CDR3aa: CASSAGRSGVNEKLFF; CDR3nt: TGTGCCAGCAGCGCTGGGAGGTCGGGGGTTAATGAAAAACTGTTTTTT
abundance: -; v_gene: TRBV5-4; d_gene: TRBD1; j_gene: TRBJ1-5; CDR3aa: CASSSKRQGYQPQHF; CDR3nt: TGTGCCAGCAGCTCAAAACGACAGGGATATCAGCCCCAGCATTTT
abundance: -; v_gene: TRBV7-3; d_gene: TRBD1; j_gene: TRBJ2-3; CDR3aa: CASSRTGPTDTQYF; CDR3nt: TGTGCCAGCAGCCGGACAGGGCCCACAGATACGCAGTATTTT
abundance: -; v_gene: TRBV19; d_gene: TRBD1; j_gene: TRBJ2-2; CDR3aa: CASSISTGGSTGELFF; CDR3nt: TGTGCCAGTAGTATATCGACAGGGGGCAGCACCGGGGAGCTGTTTTTT
abundance: -; v_gene: TRBV5-1; d_gene: TRBD1; j_gene: TRBJ2-3; CDR3aa: CASSPRSTGDRADTQYF; CDR3nt: TGCGCCAGCAGCCCGCGTTCTACCGGGGACAGGGCTGATACGCAGTATTTT
abundance: -; v_gene: TRBV18; d_gene: TRBD2; j_gene: TRBJ2-3; CDR3aa: CASSPSLAGKPTDTQYF; CDR3nt: TGTGCCAGCTCACCCTCACTAGCGGGGAAGCCCACAGATACGCAGTATTTT
abundance: -; v_gene: TRBV11-3; d_gene: -; j_gene: TRBJ2-4; CDR3aa: CASSKGGVENIQYF; CDR3nt: TGTGCCAGCAGCAAAGGGGGGGTCGAAAACATTCAGTACTTC
abundance: -; v_gene: TRBV5-1; d_gene: TRBD1; j_gene: TRBJ1-2; CDR3aa: CASSSPGQVHYGYTF; CDR3nt: TGCGCCAGCAGCTCCCCGGGACAGGTTCACTATGGCTACACCTTC
abundance: -; v_gene: TRBV4-1; d_gene: -; j_gene: TRBJ2-1; CDR3aa: CASSETVYNEQFF; CDR3nt: TGCGCCAGCAGCGAGACAGTCTACAATGAGCAGTTCTTC
abundance: -; v_gene: TRBV5-8; d_gene: -; j_gene: TRBJ1-6; CDR3aa: CASISRAAPDLHF; CDR3nt: TGTGCCAGCATCTCCAGGGCGGCCCCTGACCTCCACTTT
abundance: -; v_gene: TRBV30; d_gene: TRBD1; j_gene: TRBJ1-1; CDR3aa: CAWSKTTGTNTEAFF; CDR3nt: TGTGCCTGGAGCAAAACGACAGGGACGAACACTGAAGCTTTCTTT